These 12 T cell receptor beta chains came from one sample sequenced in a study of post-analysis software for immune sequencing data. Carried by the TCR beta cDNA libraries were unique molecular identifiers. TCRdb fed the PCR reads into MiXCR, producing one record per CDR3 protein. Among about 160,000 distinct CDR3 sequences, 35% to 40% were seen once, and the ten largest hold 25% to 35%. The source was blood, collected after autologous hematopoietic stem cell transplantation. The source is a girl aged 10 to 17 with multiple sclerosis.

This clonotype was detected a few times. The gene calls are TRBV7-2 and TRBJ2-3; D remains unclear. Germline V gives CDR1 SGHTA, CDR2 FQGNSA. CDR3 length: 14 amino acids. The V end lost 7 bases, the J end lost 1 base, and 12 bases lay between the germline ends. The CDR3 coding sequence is TGTGCCAGCAACGATCATCTACGCACAGATACGCAGTATTTT. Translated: CASNDHLRTDTQYF.

The CDR3 coding sequence is TGTGCCAGCAGTGTAAGCAGACTAGCGGCATACGAGCAGTACTTC. It codes for CASSVSRLAAYEQYF. This chain links TRBV2 with TRBJ2-7; 9 bases are a match to TRBD2. The J segment lost 4 bases and the V segment lost 4 bases, leaving 8 bases of the junction unmatched. The CDR3 sequence is 15 residues long. Germline CDR1 and CDR2: SNHLY and FYNNEI.

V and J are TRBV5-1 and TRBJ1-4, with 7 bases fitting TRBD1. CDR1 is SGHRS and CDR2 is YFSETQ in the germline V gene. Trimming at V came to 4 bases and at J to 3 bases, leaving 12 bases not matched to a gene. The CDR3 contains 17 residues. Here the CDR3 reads CASSRRDSFTANEKLFF. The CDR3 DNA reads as TGCGCCAGCAGCAGGCGGGACAGCTTTACTGCTAATGAAAAACTGTTTTTT.

The CDR3 DNA follows: TGCGCCAGCAGCTTGGACGTTGTGAGCGCGACCTCAGGCTACACCTTC. Protein sequence: CASSLDVVSATSGYTF. This rearrangement joins TRBV5-1 to TRBJ1-2; D unclear. V lost 0 bases and J lost 8, with 20 bases in between. Germline lookup yields CDR1 SGHRS and CDR2 YFSETQ. The CDR3 sequence is 16 residues long.

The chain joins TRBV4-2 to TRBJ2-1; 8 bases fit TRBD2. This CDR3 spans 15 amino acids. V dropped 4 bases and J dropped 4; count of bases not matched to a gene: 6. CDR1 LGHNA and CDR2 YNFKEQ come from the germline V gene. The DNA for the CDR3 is TGTGCCAGCAGCCGCACTAGCGGAGAGTACAATGAGCAGTTCTTC. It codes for CASSRTSGEYNEQFF.

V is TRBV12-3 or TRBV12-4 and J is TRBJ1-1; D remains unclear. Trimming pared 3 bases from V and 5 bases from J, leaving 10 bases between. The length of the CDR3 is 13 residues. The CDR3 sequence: CASSFDLWTEAFF. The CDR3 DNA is TGTGCCAGCAGTTTCGACTTGTGGACTGAAGCTTTCTTT.

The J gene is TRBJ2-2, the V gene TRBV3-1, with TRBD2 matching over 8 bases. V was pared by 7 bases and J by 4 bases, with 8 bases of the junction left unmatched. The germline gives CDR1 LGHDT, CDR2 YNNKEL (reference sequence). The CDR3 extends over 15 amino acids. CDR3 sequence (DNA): TGTGCCAGCACCCGGACTAGCAGGGGCACCGGGGAGCTGTTTTTT. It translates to CASTRTSRGTGELFF.

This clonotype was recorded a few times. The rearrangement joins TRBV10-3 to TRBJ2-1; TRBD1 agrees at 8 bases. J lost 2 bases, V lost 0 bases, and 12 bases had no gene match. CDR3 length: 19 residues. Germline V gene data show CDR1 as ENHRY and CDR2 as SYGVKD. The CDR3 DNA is TGTGCCATCAGTGAGTCGAAACAGGGGGAGCCCCGTACCTACAATGAGCAGTTCTTC. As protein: CAISESKQGEPRTYNEQFF.

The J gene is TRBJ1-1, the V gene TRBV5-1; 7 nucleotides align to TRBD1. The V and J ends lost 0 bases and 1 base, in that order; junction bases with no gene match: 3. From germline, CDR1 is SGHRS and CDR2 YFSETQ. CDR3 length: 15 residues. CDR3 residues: CASSLAGTANTEAFF. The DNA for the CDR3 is TGCGCCAGCAGCTTGGCCGGGACAGCGAACACTGAAGCTTTCTTT. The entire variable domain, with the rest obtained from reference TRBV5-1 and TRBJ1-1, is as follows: KAGVTQTPRYLIKTRGQQVTLSCSPISGHRSVSWYQQTPGQGLQFLFEYFSETQRNKGNFPGRFSGRQFSNSRSEMNVSTLELGDSALYLCASSLAGTANTEAFFGQGTRLTVV.

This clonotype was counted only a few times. The CDR3: CASSPSLAVYNEQFF. In DNA, the CDR3 is TGTGCCAGCTCACCAAGCTTGGCGGTGTACAATGAGCAGTTCTTC. The rearrangement uses TRBV18 and TRBJ2-1; D is undetermined. This CDR3 is built from 15 residues. The germline CDR1 and CDR2 sequences are KGHSH and LQKENI. V lost 2 bases and J lost 4, with 12 bases in between.

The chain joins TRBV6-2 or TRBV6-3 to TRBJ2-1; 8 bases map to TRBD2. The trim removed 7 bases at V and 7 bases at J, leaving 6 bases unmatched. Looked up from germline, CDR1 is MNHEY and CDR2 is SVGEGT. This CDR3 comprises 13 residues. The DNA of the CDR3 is TGTGCCAGCAAAGGACTAGCTGGGAATGAGCAGTTCTTC. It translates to CASKGLAGNEQFF.

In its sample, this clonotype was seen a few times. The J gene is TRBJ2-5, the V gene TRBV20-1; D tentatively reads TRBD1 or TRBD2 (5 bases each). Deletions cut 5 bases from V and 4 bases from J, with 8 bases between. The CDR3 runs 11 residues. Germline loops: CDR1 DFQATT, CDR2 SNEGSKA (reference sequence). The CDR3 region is CSARDRETQYF. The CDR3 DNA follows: TGCAGTGCTCGGGACCGAGAGACCCAGTACTTC.